The present TCR beta chain was sequenced within a study of pediatric ulcerative colitis (dated by TCRdb to about 2019). With respect to the entire study: From nine newly diagnosed, treatment-naive pediatric ulcerative colitis patients and a handful of non-IBD control children, paired blood and rectal samples were collected. What the authors observed across the whole study: Two rectal CDR3 clonotypes were detected in all ulcerative colitis patients and were not detected in any of the controls. Autologous blood-rectal clonal overlap was significantly higher in ulcerative colitis patients than in controls, suggesting increased T cell trafficking to inflamed tissue. Rectal pinch biopsies may have included blood-derived T cells, especially in patients with overt colitis. With only four individuals, the healthy control group was small. Because repertoires were derived from total lymphocyte DNA, patterns in rare subsets such as regulatory T cells may not have been reflected. Rectal repertoire features separated controls, mild-moderate and acute severe colitis patients; acute severe colitis showed reduced rectal diversity due to clonal expansions. For technical reasons, the blood samples of two patients yielded substantially fewer templates, so those samples were excluded from the blood-rectal overlap analysis.

During colonoscopy, one to two pinch biopsies were obtained from the rectum for research. The control children had a colonoscopy because IBD was suspected, showed normal endoscopy both macroscopically and histologically, and did not receive an IBD diagnosis during the next year. Before DNA was isolated, the rectal biopsies underwent proteinase K digestion. The Wizard kit (Promega) was used to extract genomic DNA from the blood and intestinal samples. On this clone itself: This receptor's antigen is unknown. Per-nucleotide qualities are absent, and no much larger clonotype sits a single base away.

Using the immunoSEQ TRB Survey service, rearranged CDR3 beta regions were amplified from genomic DNA with multiplex V and J primers. Survey-level sequencing depth of up to 500,000 reads per sample was used to keep depth equal across samples. The libraries were purified and pooled, then sequenced using Illumina technology. Per the authors' processing: Productive clonality, sample overlap, pairwise scatters, CDR3 beta length, V/D/J gene usage and productiveness were all assessed with the immunoSEQ online tools. Calculated diversity was defined as the number of unique rearrangements divided by total templates, multiplied by 100, and Shannon and Simpson indices were computed as well. Principal component analysis used the R prcomp function and ggbiplot package on Z-score normalized data. Morisita's index was used to quantify the clonal overlap between blood and rectum within each subject. The table was pulled from immuneACCESS by TCRdb, which kept in-frame rearrangements only. Such tables lose some clones; where checked, under half of the loss comes from unresolved V genes, and the rest has no known cause. That table is the source of V, J and clone size, and D and trimming were worked out from the DNA. For this sample there are 15,000 to 20,000 clones; around 80% appear just once. Jointly, the top ten make up more than 6.5% of the sample.

The CDR3, from cysteine to phenylalanine, totals 15 residues. Only the CDR3 region is kept as DNA, spanning 45 bases read in frame from base 1. V loses 1 base, J loses 1 base, and the germline ends lie 12 bases apart. The germline V gene encodes CDR1 SQVTM and CDR2 ANQGSEA. The chain joins TRBV29-1 to TRBJ2-3; a tentative D call is TRBD1 (5 bases match). The specimen was gut tissue. The clonotype comes from a boy younger than 18 who was a control in a study of pediatric ulcerative colitis. The nucleotide sequence reads as follows: TGCAGCGTTGAAGGTGGGAAGACAGGCACAGATACGCAGTATTTT. Translated, it gives CSVEGGKTGTDTQYF.